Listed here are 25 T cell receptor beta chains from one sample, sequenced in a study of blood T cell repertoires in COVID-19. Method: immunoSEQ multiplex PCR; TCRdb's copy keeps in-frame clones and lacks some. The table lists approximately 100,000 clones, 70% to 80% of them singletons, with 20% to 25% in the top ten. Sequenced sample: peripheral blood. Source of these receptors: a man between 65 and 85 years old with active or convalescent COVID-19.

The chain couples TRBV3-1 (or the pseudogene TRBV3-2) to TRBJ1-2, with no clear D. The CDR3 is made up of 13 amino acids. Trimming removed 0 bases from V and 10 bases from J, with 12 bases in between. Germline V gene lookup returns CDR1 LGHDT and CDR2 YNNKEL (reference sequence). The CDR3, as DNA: TGTGCCAGCAGCCAAGATTCGAGGTCTTCCTACACCTTC. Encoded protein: CASSQDSRSSYTF.

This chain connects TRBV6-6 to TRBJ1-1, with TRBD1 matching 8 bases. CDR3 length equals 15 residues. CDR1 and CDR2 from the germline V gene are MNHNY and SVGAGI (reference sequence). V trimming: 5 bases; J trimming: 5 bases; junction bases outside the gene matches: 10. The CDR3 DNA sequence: TGTGCCAGCAGTCCCCTTTGGACAGGGCCGACTGAAGCTTTCTTT. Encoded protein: CASSPLWTGPTEAFF.

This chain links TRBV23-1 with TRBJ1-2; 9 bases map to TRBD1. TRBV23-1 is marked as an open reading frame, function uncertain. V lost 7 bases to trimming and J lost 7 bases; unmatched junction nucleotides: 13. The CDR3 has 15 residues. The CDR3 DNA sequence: TGCGCCAGCACTCCGGGACAGGGACTTGTAGGTGGCTACACCTTC. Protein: CASTPGQGLVGGYTF.

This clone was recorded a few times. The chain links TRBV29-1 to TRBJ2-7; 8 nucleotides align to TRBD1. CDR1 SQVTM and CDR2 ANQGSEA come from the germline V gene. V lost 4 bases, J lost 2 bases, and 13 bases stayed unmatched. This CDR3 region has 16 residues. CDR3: CSVALTGVSPTYEQYF. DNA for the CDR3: TGCAGCGTTGCTCTGACAGGGGTATCCCCTACCTACGAGCAGTACTTC.

The CDR3 nucleotides read TGTGCCAGCAGCTTGCTTACTAGCGGCACCTACGAGCAGTACTTC. Translation gives CASSLLTSGTYEQYF. This sequence joins TRBV5-5 and TRBJ2-7; 8 bases fit TRBD2. J gave up 2 bases and V 1 base, and 5 bases lay outside the gene matches. Germline-derived CDR1 and CDR2 are SGHKS and YYEKEE (reference sequence). The CDR3 spans 15 residues.

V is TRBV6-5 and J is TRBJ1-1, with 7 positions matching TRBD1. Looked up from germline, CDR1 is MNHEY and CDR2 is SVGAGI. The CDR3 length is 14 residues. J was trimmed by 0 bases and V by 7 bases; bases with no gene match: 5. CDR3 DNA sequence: TGTGCCAGCAAGCCACAGGGGATGAACACTGAAGCTTTCTTT. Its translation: CASKPQGMNTEAFF.

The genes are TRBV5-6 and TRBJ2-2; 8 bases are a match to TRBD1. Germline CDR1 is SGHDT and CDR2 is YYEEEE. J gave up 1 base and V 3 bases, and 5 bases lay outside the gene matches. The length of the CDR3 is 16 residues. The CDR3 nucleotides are TGTGCCAGCAGCTATTCCGGGACAGGGAACACCGGGGAGCTGTTTTTT. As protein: CASSYSGTGNTGELFF.

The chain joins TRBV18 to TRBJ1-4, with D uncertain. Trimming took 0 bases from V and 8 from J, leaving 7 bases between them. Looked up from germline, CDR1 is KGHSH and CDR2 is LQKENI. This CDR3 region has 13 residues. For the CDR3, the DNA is TGTGCCAGCTCACCACCGGGGAGCGAAAAACTGTTTTTT. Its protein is CASSPPGSEKLFF. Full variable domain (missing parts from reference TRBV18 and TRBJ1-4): NAGVMQNPRHLVRRRGQEARLRCSPMKGHSHVYWYRQLPEEGLKFMVYLQKENIIDESGMPKERFSAEFPKEGPSILRIQQVVRGDSAAYFCASSPPGSEKLFFGSGTQLSVL.

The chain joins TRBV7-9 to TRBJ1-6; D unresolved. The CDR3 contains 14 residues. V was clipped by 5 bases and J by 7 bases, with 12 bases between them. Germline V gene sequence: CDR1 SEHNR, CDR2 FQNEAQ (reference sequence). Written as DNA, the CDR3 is TGTGCCAGCAGCCCCGGACTGACGAATTCACCCCTCCACTTT. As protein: CASSPGLTNSPLHF. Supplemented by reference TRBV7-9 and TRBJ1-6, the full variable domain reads DTGVSQNPRHKITKRGQNVTFRCDPISEHNRLYWYRQTLGQGPEFLTYFQNEAQLEKSRLLSDRFSAERPKGSFSTLEIQRTEQGDSAMYLCASSPGLTNSPLHFGNGTRLTVT.

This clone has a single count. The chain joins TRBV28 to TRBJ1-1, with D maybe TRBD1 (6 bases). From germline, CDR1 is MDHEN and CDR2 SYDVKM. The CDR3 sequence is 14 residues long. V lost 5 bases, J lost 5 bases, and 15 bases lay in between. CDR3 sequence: CASSETGIGTEAFF. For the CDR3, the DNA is TGTGCCAGCAGTGAAACAGGGATAGGGACTGAAGCTTTCTTT.

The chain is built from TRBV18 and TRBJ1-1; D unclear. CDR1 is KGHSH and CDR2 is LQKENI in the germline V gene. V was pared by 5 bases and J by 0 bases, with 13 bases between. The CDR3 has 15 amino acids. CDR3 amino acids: CASSEYRELNTEAFF. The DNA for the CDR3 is TGTGCCAGCTCAGAATACCGGGAGCTGAACACTGAAGCTTTCTTT.

The CDR3 is CASSVGQGSYEQYF. Written as DNA, the CDR3 is TGTGCCAGTAGTGTCGGACAGGGCTCCTACGAGCAGTACTTC. The rearrangement uses TRBV19 and TRBJ2-7, with 8 positions matching TRBD1. Germline trimming cut 5 bases from V and 0 bases from J; bases unmatched to any gene: 3. Germline CDR1 LNHDA, CDR2 SQIVND (reference sequence). This CDR3 has 14 amino acids.

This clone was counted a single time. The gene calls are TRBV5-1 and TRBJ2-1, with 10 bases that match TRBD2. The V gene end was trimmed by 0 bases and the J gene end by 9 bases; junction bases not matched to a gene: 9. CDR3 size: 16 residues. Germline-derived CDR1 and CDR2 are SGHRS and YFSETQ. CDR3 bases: TGCGCCAGCAGCTTGGCCCCCCTAGCGGGGGAAGTTGAGCAGTTCTTC. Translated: CASSLAPLAGEVEQFF.

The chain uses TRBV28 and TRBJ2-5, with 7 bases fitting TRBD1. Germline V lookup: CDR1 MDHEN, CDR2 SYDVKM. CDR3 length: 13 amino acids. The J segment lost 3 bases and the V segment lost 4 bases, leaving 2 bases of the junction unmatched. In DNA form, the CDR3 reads TGTGCCAGCAGTTCCGGGACAGAAGAGACCCAGTACTTC. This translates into CASSSGTEETQYF.

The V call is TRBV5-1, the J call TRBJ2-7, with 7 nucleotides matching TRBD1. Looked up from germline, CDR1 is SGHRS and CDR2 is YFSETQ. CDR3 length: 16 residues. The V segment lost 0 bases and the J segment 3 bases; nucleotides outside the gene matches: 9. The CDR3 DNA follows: TGCGCCAGCAGCTTGGCGGGCAGACCAGGGGGCTACGAGCAGTACTTC. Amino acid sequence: CASSLAGRPGGYEQYF.

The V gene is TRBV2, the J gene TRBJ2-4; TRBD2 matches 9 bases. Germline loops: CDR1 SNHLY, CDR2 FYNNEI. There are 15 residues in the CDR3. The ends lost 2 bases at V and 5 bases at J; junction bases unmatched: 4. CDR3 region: CASSESGGLENIQYF. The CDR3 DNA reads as TGTGCCAGCAGTGAAAGCGGGGGGTTGGAAAACATTCAGTACTTC.

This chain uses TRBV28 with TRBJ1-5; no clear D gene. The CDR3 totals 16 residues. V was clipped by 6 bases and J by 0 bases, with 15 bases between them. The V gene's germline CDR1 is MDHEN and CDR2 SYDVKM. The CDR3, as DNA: TGTGCCAGCAGAGCGGATAGGACGGTTAGCAATCAGCCCCAGCATTTT. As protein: CASRADRTVSNQPQHF.

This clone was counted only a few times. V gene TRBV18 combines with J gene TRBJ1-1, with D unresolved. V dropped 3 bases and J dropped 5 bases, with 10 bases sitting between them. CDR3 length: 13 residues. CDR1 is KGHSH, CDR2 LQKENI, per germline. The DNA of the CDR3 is TGTGCCAGCTCACCCCGGGAATTGACTGAAGCTTTCTTT. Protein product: CASSPRELTEAFF. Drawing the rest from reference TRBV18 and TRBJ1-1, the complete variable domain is NAGVMQNPRHLVRRRGQEARLRCSPMKGHSHVYWYRQLPEEGLKFMVYLQKENIIDESGMPKERFSAEFPKEGPSILRIQQVVRGDSAAYFCASSPRELTEAFFGQGTRLTVV.

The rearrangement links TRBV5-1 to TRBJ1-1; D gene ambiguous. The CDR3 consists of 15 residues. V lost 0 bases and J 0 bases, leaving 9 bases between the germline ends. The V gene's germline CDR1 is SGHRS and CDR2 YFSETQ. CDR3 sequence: CASSLGSAVNTEAFF. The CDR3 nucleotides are TGCGCCAGCAGCTTGGGCAGCGCAGTGAACACTGAAGCTTTCTTT.

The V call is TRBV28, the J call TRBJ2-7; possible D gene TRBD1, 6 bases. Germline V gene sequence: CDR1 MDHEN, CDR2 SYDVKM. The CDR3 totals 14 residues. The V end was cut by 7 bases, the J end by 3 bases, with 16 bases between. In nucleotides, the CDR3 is TGTGCCAGCACGAAACCGGGACACAACTACGAGCAGTACTTC. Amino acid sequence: CASTKPGHNYEQYF.

CDR3 bases: TGTGCCAGCAGTCCGCAACAGAGAGCCTACGAGCAGTACTTC. It encodes CASSPQQRAYEQYF. The chain joins TRBV6-2 or TRBV6-3 to TRBJ2-7, with D unresolved. The CDR3 has 14 residues. The germline V gene encodes CDR1 MNHEY and CDR2 SVGEGT. V dropped 5 bases and J dropped 2 bases, with 13 bases sitting between them.

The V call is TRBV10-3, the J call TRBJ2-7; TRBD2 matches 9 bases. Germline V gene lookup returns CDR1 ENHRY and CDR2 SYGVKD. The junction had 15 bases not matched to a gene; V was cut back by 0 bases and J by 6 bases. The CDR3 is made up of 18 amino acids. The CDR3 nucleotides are TGTGCCATCAGTGAGTCAGGTCGGCCTCTAGCGGGACCAGCCGAGCAGTACTTC. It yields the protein CAISESGRPLAGPAEQYF.

DNA for the CDR3: TGCAGCGGTGGGACAGACATTTACGAGCAGTACTTC. This gives the protein CSGGTDIYEQYF. J is TRBJ2-7 and V is TRBV29-1, with 7 nucleotides matching TRBD1. V trimming: 7 bases; J trimming: 4 bases; junction bases outside the gene matches: 7. The CDR3 runs to 12 residues. Germline V lookup: CDR1 SQVTM, CDR2 ANQGSEA.

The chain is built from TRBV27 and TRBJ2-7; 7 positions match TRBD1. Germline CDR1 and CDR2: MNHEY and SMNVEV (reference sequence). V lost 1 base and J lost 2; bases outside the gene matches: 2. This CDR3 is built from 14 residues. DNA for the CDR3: TGTGCCAGCAGTTTATTGGGACAGACCTACGAGCAGTACTTC. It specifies CASSLLGQTYEQYF.

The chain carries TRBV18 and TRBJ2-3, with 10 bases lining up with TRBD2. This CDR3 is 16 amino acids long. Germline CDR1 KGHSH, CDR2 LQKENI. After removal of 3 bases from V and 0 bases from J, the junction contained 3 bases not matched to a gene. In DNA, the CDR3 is TGTGCCAGCTCACCTGGACTAGCGGCTAGCACAGATACGCAGTATTTT. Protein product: CASSPGLAASTDTQYF.